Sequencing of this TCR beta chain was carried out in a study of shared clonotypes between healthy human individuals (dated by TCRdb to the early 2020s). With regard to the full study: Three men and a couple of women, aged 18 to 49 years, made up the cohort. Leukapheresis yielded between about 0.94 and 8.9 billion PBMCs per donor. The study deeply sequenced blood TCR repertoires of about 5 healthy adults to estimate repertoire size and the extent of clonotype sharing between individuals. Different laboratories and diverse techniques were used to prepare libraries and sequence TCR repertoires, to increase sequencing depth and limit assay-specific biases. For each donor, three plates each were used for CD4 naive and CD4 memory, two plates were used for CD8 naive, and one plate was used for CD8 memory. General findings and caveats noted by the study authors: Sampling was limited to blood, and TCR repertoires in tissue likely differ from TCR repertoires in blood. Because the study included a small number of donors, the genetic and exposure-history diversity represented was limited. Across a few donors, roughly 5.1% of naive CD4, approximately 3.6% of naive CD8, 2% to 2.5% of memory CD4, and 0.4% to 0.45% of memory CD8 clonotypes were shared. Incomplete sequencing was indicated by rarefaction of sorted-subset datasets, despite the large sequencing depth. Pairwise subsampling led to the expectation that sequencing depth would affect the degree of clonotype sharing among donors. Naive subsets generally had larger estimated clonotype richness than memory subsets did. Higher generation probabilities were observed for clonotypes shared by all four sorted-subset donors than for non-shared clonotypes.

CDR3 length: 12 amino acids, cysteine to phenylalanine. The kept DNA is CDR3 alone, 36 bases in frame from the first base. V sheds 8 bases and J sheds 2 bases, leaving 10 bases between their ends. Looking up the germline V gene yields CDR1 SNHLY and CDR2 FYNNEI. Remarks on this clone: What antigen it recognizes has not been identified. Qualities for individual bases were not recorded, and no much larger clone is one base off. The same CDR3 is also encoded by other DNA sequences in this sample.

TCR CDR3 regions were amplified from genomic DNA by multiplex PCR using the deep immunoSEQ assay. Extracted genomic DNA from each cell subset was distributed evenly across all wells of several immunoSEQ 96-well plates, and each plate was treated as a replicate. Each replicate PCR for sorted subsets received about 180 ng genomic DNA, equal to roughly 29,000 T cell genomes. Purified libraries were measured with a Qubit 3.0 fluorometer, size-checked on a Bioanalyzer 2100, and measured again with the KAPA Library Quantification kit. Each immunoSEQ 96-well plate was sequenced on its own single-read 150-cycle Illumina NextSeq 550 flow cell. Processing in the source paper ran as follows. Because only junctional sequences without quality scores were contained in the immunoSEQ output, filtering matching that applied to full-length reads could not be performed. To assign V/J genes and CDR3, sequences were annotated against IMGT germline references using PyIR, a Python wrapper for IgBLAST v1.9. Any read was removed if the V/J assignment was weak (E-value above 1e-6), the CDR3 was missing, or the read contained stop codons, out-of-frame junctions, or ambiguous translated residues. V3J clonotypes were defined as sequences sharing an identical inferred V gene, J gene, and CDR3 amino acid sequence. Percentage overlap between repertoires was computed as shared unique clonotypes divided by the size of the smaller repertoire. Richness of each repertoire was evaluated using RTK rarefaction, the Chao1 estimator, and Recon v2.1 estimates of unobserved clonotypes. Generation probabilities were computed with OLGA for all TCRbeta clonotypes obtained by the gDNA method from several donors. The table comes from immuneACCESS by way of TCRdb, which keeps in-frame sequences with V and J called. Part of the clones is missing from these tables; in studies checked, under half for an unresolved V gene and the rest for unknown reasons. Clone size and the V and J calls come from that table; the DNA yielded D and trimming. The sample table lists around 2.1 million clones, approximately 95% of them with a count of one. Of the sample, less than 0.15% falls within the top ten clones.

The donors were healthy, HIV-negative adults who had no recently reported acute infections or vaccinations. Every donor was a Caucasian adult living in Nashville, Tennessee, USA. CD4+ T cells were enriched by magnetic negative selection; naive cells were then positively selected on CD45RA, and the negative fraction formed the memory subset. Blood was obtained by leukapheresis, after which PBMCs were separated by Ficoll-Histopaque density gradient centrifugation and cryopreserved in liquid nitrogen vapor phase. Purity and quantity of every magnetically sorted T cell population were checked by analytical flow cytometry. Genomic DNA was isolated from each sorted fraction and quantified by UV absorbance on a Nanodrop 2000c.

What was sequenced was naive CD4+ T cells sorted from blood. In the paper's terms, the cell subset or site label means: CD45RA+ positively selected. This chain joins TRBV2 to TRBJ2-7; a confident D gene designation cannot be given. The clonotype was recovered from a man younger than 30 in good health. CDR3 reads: CASSREAYEQYF. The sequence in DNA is TGTGCCAGCTCTCGAGAGGCCTACGAGCAGTACTTC.